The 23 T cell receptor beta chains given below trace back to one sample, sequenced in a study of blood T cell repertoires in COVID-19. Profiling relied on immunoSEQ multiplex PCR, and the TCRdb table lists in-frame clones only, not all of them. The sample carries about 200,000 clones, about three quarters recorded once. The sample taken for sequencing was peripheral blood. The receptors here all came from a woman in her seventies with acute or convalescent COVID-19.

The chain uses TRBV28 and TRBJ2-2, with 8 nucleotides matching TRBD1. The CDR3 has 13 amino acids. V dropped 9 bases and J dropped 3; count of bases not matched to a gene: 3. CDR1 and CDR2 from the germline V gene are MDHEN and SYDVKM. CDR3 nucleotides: TGTGCCAGTACGACAGGGGACACCGGGGAGCTGTTTTTT. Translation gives CASTTGDTGELFF.

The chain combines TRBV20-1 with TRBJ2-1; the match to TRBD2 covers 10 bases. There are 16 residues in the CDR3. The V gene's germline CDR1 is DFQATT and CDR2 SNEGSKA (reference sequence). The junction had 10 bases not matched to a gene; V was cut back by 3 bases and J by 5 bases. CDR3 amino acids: CSASRMRTSGHNEQFF. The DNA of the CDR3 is TGCAGTGCTAGTAGGATGAGGACTAGCGGACACAATGAGCAGTTCTTC.

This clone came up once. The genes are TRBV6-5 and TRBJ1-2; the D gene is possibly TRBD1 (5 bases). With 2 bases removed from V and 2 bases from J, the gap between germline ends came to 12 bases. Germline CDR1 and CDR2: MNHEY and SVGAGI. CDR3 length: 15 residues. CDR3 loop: CASSYRQGRNYGYTF. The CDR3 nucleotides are TGTGCCAGCAGTTACCGGCAGGGCCGGAACTATGGCTACACCTTC.

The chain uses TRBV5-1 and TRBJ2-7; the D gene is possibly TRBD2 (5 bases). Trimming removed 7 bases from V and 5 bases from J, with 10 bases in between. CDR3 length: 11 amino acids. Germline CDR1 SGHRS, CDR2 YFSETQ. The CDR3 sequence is CASGFGNEQYF. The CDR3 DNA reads TGCGCCAGCGGGTTCGGGAACGAGCAGTACTTC.

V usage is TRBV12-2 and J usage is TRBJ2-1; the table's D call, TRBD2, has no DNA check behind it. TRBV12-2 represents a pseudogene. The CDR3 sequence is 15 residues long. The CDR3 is CASRLKSGSYNEQFF. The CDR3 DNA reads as TGTGCAAGTCGCTTAAAGAGCGGGTCCTACAATGAGCAGTTCTTC.

The CDR3 DNA reads TGTGCCAGCAGCCCCCTACTAGCGGCGGGAGATACGCAGTATTTT. It encodes CASSPLLAAGDTQYF. The J gene is TRBJ2-3, the V gene TRBV3-1 (or the pseudogene TRBV3-2), with 8 bases identical to TRBD2. This CDR3 has 15 amino acids. Germline lookup yields CDR1 LGHDT and CDR2 YNNKEL (reference sequence). J gave up 5 bases and V 4 bases, and 8 bases lay outside the gene matches.

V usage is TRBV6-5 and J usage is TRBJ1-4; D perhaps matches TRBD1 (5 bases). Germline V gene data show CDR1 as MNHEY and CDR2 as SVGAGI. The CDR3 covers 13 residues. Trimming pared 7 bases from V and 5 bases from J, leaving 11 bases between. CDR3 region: CASMGLYNEKLFF. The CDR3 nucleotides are TGTGCCAGCATGGGACTTTACAATGAAAAACTGTTTTTT.

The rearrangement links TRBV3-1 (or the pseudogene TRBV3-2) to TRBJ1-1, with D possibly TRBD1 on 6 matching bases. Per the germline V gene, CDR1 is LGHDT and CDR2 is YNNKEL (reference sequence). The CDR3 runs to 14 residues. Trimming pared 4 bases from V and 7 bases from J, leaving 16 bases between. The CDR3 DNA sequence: TGTGCCAGCAGCCCTGGACTGGTAGGGGGTGAAGCTTTCTTT. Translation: CASSPGLVGGEAFF.

The CDR3 DNA sequence: TGTGCCAGCAGTGAACCCTATCTCCCGGGACTCTTCACAGATACGCAGTATTTT. It specifies CASSEPYLPGLFTDTQYF. The V gene is TRBV2, the J gene TRBJ2-3, with D maybe TRBD2 (6 bases). CDR1 is SNHLY and CDR2 is FYNNEI in the germline V gene. V lost 2 bases and J 2 bases, leaving 20 bases between the germline ends. This CDR3 contains 18 residues.

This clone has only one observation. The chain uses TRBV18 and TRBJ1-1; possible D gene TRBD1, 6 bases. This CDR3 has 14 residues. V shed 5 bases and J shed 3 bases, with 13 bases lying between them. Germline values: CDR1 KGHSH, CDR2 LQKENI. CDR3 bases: TGTGCCAGCTCATTAACAGGGTTTTACACTGAAGCTTTCTTT. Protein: CASSLTGFYTEAFF.

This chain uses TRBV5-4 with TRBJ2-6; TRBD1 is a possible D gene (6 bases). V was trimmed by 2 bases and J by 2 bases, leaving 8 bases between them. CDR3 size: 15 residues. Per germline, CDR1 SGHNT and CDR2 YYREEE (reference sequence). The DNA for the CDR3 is TGTGCCAGCAGCTTCCCAGGGGCTGGGGCCAACGTCCTGACTTTC. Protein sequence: CASSFPGAGANVLTF.

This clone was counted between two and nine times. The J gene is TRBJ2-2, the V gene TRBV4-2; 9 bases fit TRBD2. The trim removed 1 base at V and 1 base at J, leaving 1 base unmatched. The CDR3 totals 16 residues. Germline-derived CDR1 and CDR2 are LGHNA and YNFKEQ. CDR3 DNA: TGTGCCAGCAGCCAAGTACTAGCGGGGAACACCGGGGAGCTGTTTTTT. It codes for CASSQVLAGNTGELFF.

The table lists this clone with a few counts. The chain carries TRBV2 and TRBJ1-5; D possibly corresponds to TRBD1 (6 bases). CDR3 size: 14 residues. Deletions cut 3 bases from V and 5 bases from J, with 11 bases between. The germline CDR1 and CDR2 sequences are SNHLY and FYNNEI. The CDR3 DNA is TGTGCCAGCAGTGATAGGGGGAGTTATCAGCCCCAGCATTTT. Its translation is CASSDRGSYQPQHF. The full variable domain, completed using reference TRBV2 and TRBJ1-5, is EPEVTQTPSHQVTQMGQEVILRCVPISNHLYFYWYRQILGQKVEFLVSFYNNEISEKSEIFDDQFSVERPDGSNFTLKIRSTKLEDSAMYFCASSDRGSYQPQHFGDGTRLSIL.

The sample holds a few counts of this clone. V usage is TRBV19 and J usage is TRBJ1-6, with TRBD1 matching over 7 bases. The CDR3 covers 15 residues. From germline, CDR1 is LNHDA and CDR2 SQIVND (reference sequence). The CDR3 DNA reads TGTGCGGTCGGACAGGTCGGCTCCTATAATTCACCCCTCCACTTT. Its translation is CAVGQVGSYNSPLHF.

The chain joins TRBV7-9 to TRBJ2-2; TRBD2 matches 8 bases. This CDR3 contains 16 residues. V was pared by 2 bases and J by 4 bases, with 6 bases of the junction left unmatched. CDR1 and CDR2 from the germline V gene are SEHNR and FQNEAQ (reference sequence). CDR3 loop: CASSLTSGSVTGELFF. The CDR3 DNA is TGTGCCAGCAGCTTAACGAGCGGGAGTGTCACCGGGGAGCTGTTTTTT.

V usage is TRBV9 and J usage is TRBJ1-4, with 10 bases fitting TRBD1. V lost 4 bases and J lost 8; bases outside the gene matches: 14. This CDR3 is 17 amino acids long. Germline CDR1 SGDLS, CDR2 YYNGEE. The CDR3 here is CASSQRGRTGGLEKLFF. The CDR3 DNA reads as TGTGCCAGCAGCCAAAGGGGTCGGACAGGGGGATTGGAAAAACTGTTTTTT.

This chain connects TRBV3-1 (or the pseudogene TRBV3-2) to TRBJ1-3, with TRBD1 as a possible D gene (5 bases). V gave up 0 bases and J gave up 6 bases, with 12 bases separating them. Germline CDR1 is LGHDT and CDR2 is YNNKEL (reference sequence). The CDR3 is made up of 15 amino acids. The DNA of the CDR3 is TGTGCCAGCAGCCAAGACATATCGGGGGAAAACACCATATATTTT. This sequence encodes CASSQDISGENTIYF.

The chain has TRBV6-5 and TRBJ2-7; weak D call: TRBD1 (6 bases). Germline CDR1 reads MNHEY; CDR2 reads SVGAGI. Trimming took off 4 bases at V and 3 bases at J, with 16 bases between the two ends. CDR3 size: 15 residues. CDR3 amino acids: CASSLLRGVHYEQYF. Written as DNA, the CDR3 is TGTGCCAGCAGTTTACTCAGGGGCGTCCACTACGAGCAGTACTTC.

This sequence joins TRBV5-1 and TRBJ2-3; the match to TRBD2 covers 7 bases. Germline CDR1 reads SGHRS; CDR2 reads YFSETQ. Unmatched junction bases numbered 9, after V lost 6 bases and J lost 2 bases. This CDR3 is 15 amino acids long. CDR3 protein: CASMFGGTTTDTQYF. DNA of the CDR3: TGCGCCAGCATGTTTGGCGGGACTACCACAGATACGCAGTATTTT. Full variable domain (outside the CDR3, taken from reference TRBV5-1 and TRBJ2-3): KAGVTQTPRYLIKTRGQQVTLSCSPISGHRSVSWYQQTPGQGLQFLFEYFSETQRNKGNFPGRFSGRQFSNSRSEMNVSTLELGDSALYLCASMFGGTTTDTQYFGPGTRLTVL.

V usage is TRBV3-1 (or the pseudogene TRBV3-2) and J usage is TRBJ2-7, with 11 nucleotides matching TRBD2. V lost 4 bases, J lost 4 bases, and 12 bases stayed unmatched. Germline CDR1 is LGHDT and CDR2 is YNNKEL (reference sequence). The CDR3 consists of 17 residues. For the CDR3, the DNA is TGTGCCAGCAGCCCTGACAATAGCGGGAGGGGGGCTTACGAGCAGTACTTC. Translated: CASSPDNSGRGAYEQYF.

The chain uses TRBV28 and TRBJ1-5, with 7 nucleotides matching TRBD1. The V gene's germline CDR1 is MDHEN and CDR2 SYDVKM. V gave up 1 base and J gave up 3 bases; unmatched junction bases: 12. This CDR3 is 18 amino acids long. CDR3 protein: CASSLSRQGVSTNQPQHF. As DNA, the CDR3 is TGTGCCAGCAGTTTATCTAGACAGGGCGTGAGTACCAATCAGCCCCAGCATTTT.

The CDR3 DNA is TGTGCCAGCAGCGGTGGGGGGGATACGCAGTATTTT. It is translated as CASSGGGDTQYF. This chain connects TRBV11-3 to TRBJ2-3; D perhaps matches TRBD2 (6 bases). CDR3 length: 12 residues. CDR1 is SGHNT and CDR2 is YENEEA in the germline V gene. Trimming removed 5 bases at V and 6 bases at J, with 9 bases between.

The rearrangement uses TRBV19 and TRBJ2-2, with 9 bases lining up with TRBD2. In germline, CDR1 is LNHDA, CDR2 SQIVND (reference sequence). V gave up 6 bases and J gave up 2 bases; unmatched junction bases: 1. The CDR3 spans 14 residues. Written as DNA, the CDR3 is TGTGCCAGTAGGACTAGCGGTAACACCGGGGAGCTGTTTTTT. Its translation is CASRTSGNTGELFF.